This TCR beta chain was obtained from a study of blood T cells in healthy people across ages. This CDR3 region has 14 residues. Germline V gives CDR1 MDHEN, CDR2 SYDVKM. Of note for this clonotype: Its antigen is as yet unknown.

Study outcomes and limitations: Estimates of diversity drawn from one million T cells were considered underestimates.

Alongside a J-beta primer mix, a sample-barcoded 5' primer served in a second PCR lasting roughly 6 to 12 cycles. Every single cDNA molecule received a tag from a template-switch adaptor with 12 random nucleotides. A single record per CDR3 protein comes from TCRdb applying MiXCR to the 5' RACE reads. The sample lists more than 600,000 distinct CDR3 sequences; roughly 25% were seen once. The same specimen was also included in a second study, on T cells of mothers and their children. That study adds: Addition of sample barcodes and 2-4 random nucleotides occurred through the M1S primer of the second PCR. The data showed no persistent microchimeric T cell clones.

This receptor was obtained from a boy between 10 and 17 years old in good health. Sequenced input: blood. The chain recombines TRBV28 with TRBJ2-7; D might be TRBD2 (5 bases). The J call may be incorrect, as the DNA end agrees better with TRBJ2-5. DNA for the CDR3: TGTGCCAGCAGTCCGCCGGGTAGCGAAGAGACCCAGTACTTC. Amino acid sequence: CASSPPGSEETQYF.